Listed below are T cell receptor beta chains from one sample, sequenced in a study of beta chain features in type 1 diabetes. The repertoire was sequenced with immunoSEQ multiplex PCR; TCRdb's copy has only in-frame clones and lacks some. The sample yields some 700,000 clones, roughly 13% seen once. The sample comprised naive CD4+ T cells from blood. The origin of the receptors is a young man with type 1 diabetes. The CDR3 runs from the conserved cysteine through the conserved F or W. The D gene is left open where the match is weak. The size field is filled for only some rows; it gives once, few, many or a size class.

J gene: TRBJ2-7; V gene: TRBV28; D gene: -; clone size: few; CDR3 DNA: TGTGCCAGCAGTCCGGGCCTCGAGGGGGACTACGAGCAGTACTTC; CDR3 protein: CASSPGLEGDYEQYF
J gene: TRBJ1-2; V gene: TRBV30; D gene: TRBD1; clone size: -; CDR3 DNA: TGTGCCTGGAGACGCTCGGACAGGAACTATGGCTACACCTTC; CDR3 protein: CAWRRSDRNYGYTF
J gene: TRBJ1-3; V gene: TRBV4-1; D gene: -; clone size: -; CDR3 DNA: TGCGCCAGCAGCCAAGAGGGCTTCTACGGTGGAAACACCATATATTTT; CDR3 protein: CASSQEGFYGGNTIYF
J gene: TRBJ1-1; V gene: TRBV29-1; D gene: -; clone size: few; CDR3 DNA: TGCAGCGTGCAACTCCGCTTACAGAACACTGAAGCTTTCTTT; CDR3 protein: CSVQLRLQNTEAFF
J gene: TRBJ2-7; V gene: TRBV5-1; D gene: -; clone size: -; CDR3 DNA: TGCGCCAGCAGCTTGGGGGTACAAGTCTACGAGGAGCAGTACTTC; CDR3 protein: CASSLGVQVYEEQYF
J gene: TRBJ1-5; V gene: TRBV9; D gene: TRBD1; clone size: few; CDR3 DNA: TGTGCCAGCAGCACAGGGACAGGAGGGTTTGGGCCCCAGCATTTT; CDR3 protein: CASSTGTGGFGPQHF
J gene: TRBJ2-2; V gene: TRBV29-1; D gene: -; clone size: -; CDR3 DNA: TGCAGCGTTGATAGCTTGTTGGCTTCCGGGGAGCTGTTTTTT; CDR3 protein: CSVDSLLASGELFF
J gene: TRBJ2-2; V gene: TRBV6-4; D gene: TRBD1; clone size: few; CDR3 DNA: TGTGCCAGCAGTCTCGGGACAGGGACCGGGGAGCTGTTTTTT; CDR3 protein: CASSLGTGTGELFF
J gene: TRBJ1-1; V gene: TRBV30; D gene: -; clone size: -; CDR3 DNA: TGTGCCTGGAGCCCGGAATCCGGTATGAACACTGAAGCTTTCTTT; CDR3 protein: CAWSPESGMNTEAFF
J gene: TRBJ2-7; V gene: TRBV30; D gene: -; clone size: few; CDR3 DNA: TGTGCCTGGAGTGTATTCGGAGGCCGTTACGGTCAGTACTTC; CDR3 protein: CAWSVFGGRYGQYF
J gene: TRBJ2-7; V gene: TRBV4-2; D gene: -; clone size: few; CDR3 DNA: TGTGCCAGCAGCCAAGTCTCCCGTTCCTACGAGCAGTACTTC; CDR3 protein: CASSQVSRSYEQYF
J gene: TRBJ2-7; V gene: TRBV6-5; D gene: TRBD2; clone size: few; CDR3 DNA: TGTGCCAGCAGTTCGCACGGGGGGTTCTACGAGCAGTACTTC; CDR3 protein: CASSSHGGFYEQYF
J gene: TRBJ2-3; V gene: TRBV4-1; D gene: TRBD1; clone size: few; CDR3 DNA: TGCGCCAGCAGCCACATTGGACAGGGTACGGATACGCAGTATTTT; CDR3 protein: CASSHIGQGTDTQYF
J gene: TRBJ2-7; V gene: TRBV6-1; D gene: -; clone size: -; CDR3 DNA: TGTGCCATCAGTGAGTTATTAGCCGACGAGCAGTACTTC; CDR3 protein: CAISELLADEQYF
J gene: TRBJ2-1; V gene: TRBV29-1; D gene: TRBD2; clone size: few; CDR3 DNA: TGCAGCGCTCCCGGGGGGGCTGGGTTTAGCGCCTACAATGAGCAGTTCTTC; CDR3 protein: CSAPGGAGFSAYNEQFF
J gene: TRBJ2-2; V gene: TRBV6-5; D gene: -; clone size: -; CDR3 DNA: TGTGCCAGCAGAGCGGACAGTTTTGCCGGGGAGCTGTTTTTT; CDR3 protein: CASRADSFAGELFF